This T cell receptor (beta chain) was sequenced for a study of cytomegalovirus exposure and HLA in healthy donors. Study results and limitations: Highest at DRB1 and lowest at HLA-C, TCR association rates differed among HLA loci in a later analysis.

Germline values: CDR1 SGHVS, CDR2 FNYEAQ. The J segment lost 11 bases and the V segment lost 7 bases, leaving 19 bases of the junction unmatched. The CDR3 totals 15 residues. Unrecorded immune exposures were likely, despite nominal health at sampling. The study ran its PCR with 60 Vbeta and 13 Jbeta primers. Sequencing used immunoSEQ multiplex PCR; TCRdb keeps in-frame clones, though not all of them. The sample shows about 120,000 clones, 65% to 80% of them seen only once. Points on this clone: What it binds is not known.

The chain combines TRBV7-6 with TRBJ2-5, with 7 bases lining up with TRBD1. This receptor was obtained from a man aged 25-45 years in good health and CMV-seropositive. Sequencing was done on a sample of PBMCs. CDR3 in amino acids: CASTRLAGGEGEQYF. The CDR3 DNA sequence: TGTGCCAGCACTCGTCTAGCAGGGGGTGAAGGGGAGCAGTACTTC.